Each of the 9 T cell receptor beta chains below was sequenced from the same sample in a study of TIL therapy for anti-PD-1-resistant metastatic lung cancer. The time point is: pre-treatment sample, taken before nivolumab and TIL therapy. Tumor tissue came from excised metastases, mostly pleural nodules or supraclavicular lymph nodes. The immunoSEQ assay was v3. Repertoires were generated with immunoSEQ multiplex PCR, while TCRdb's copy carries only in-frame clones and drops some. The table shows about 12,000 clones, with roughly 58% occurring only once. The sequencing used tumor tissue, collected at baseline. The source is a person aged 25 to 85 with non-small cell lung cancer.

The gene calls are TRBV29-1 and TRBJ2-1; the match to TRBD1 covers 9 bases. The CDR3 spans 16 residues. CDR1 and CDR2 from the germline V gene are SQVTM and ANQGSEA. Losses at the gene ends were 6 bases for V and 5 bases for J; bases not matched to a gene: 14. This CDR3 reads CSVVKVQGAPNNEQFF. CDR3 in DNA: TGCAGCGTAGTAAAAGTACAGGGGGCCCCTAACAATGAGCAGTTCTTC.

This chain connects TRBV30 to TRBJ2-3; 11 nucleotides align to TRBD2. CDR1 and CDR2 (germline): GTSNPN, SVGIG (reference sequence). Trimming at V came to 2 bases and at J to 5 bases, leaving 3 bases not matched to a gene. The CDR3 covers 14 residues. CDR3 sequence: CAWSRGTSGDTQYF. CDR3 DNA: TGTGCCTGGAGTCGGGGGACTAGCGGAGATACGCAGTATTTT.

The chain joins TRBV5-4 to TRBJ2-1; 8 positions match TRBD2. Trimming removed 0 bases from V and 5 bases from J; junction bases left unmatched: 7. The CDR3 is made up of 16 amino acids. The V gene's germline CDR1 is SGHNT and CDR2 YYREEE (reference sequence). CDR3 sequence (DNA): TGTGCCAGCAGCTTGGGTGGCGGGAGGCCTGACAATGAGCAGTTCTTC. Its translation: CASSLGGGRPDNEQFF.

This clone was seen more than once but under ten times. V gene TRBV27 combines with J gene TRBJ2-3; 9 bases line up with TRBD2. The CDR3 covers 15 residues. Per the germline V gene, CDR1 is MNHEY and CDR2 is SMNVEV (reference sequence). V shed 6 bases and J 2 bases; nucleotides not matched to a gene: 6. The CDR3 region is CASRAAGGNTDTQYF. CDR3 DNA sequence: TGTGCCAGCAGGGCAGCGGGGGGAAACACAGATACGCAGTATTTT.

Relative to its sample, this clone is medium-sized. The J gene is TRBJ1-5, the V gene TRBV6-7; the match to TRBD1 covers 10 bases. TRBV6-7 is designated an ORF whose function remains uncertain. This CDR3 comprises 17 residues. J gave up 6 bases and V 2 bases, and 10 bases lay outside the gene matches. The DNA for the CDR3 is TGTGCCAGCAGTTACGATCGTTGGGACAGGGGTCGTCAGCCCCAGCATTTT. Translation gives CASSYDRWDRGRQPQHF.

In this sample, this clone is medium-sized. The rearrangement uses TRBV10-2 and TRBJ1-5, with TRBD1 as a possible D gene (5 bases). Germline values: CDR1 WSHSY, CDR2 SAAADI. The ends were cut back, 0 bases at V and 4 bases at J, with 16 bases in the middle. The CDR3 has 17 residues. CDR3 sequence reads: CASSESVSPGGNQPQHF. In nucleotides, the CDR3 is TGCGCCAGCAGTGAGTCGGTATCGCCGGGGGGGAATCAGCCCCAGCATTTT.

This clone came up a few times. The gene calls are TRBV5-5 and TRBJ1-5; 8 bases are shared with TRBD1. V was clipped by 2 bases and J by 6 bases; unmatched bases: 7. This CDR3 spans 15 amino acids. Germline assignment: CDR1 SGHKS and CDR2 YYEKEE (reference sequence). CDR3 sequence (DNA): TGTGCCAGCAGCTTTAATGACAGGGGAGGTCAGCCCCAGCATTTT. Protein: CASSFNDRGGQPQHF.

The V call is TRBV7-9, the J call TRBJ2-5; no clear D. Trimming took 9 bases from V and 7 from J, leaving 21 bases between them. This CDR3 has 14 amino acids. Germline CDR1 and CDR2: SEHNR and FQNEAQ (reference sequence). The CDR3 is CASTFTDRFATQYF. CDR3 bases: TGTGCCAGTACGTTTACAGACCGCTTCGCGACCCAGTACTTC.

V and J are TRBV25-1 and TRBJ1-5, with D unclear. The ends were cut back, 4 bases at V and 3 bases at J, with 10 bases in the middle. CDR3 length equals 14 residues. Germline CDR1 reads MGHDK; CDR2 reads SYGVNS. The CDR3 coding sequence is TGTGCCAGCAGTGGGCAGGAAACCAATCAGCCCCAGCATTTT. It specifies CASSGQETNQPQHF. Complete variable domain (other parts from reference TRBV25-1 and TRBJ1-5): EADIYQTPRYLVIGTGKKITLECSQTMGHDKMYWYQQDPGMELHLIHYSYGVNSTEKGDLSSESTVSRIRTEHFPLTLESARPSHTSQYLCASSGQETNQPQHFGDGTRLSIL.